The 27 T cell receptor beta chains in this list originate from one sample, sequenced in a study of T cells in Graves' hyperthyroidism and ophthalmopathy. RNA transcripts served as the template for amplifying TCR beta CDR3 regions. HTBI primers were employed in a first-round RT-PCR of the TCR CDR3. TCRdb reprocessed the multiplex PCR reads with MiXCR, giving one entry per CDR3 protein. This sample carries about 570,000 distinct CDR3 sequences, 35% to 55% of them seen once, and the ten largest clones take around 20%. Sequencing was done on a sample of peripheral blood or thyroid tissue (not recorded which). These receptors were obtained from an adult woman with Graves' disease, either hyperthyroidism or ophthalmopathy (not recorded which).

This chain connects TRBV29-1 to TRBJ2-2, with D perhaps matching TRBD2 (6 bases). Trimming removed 5 bases at V and 5 bases at J, with 9 bases between. This CDR3 is 12 amino acids long. CDR1 is SQVTM, CDR2 ANQGSEA, per germline. CDR3 amino acids: CSVKGGTGELFF. The DNA for the CDR3 is TGCAGCGTTAAGGGAGGTACCGGGGAGCTGTTTTTT.

This clonotype was detected ten times or more. V is TRBV10-1 and J is TRBJ2-7; weak D call: TRBD2 (6 bases). CDR3 size: 14 residues. Per germline, CDR1 WNHNN and CDR2 SYGVQD (reference sequence). The V end was cut by 4 bases, the J end by 4 bases, with 14 bases between. CDR3 sequence: CASSAVRDSYEQYF. CDR3 DNA sequence: TGCGCCAGCAGTGCAGTCCGGGACTCATACGAGCAGTACTTC.

The chain carries TRBV6-1 and TRBJ2-5; the D gene is possibly TRBD2 (6 bases). V was trimmed by 5 bases and J by 6 bases, leaving 7 bases between them. The CDR3 length is 11 residues. Germline CDR1 and CDR2: MNHNS and SASEGT. DNA for the CDR3: TGTGCCAGCAGTCGCGGGAAGACCCAGTACTTC. Residues: CASSRGKTQYF.

In its sample, this clonotype was seen many times. This chain links TRBV7-9 with TRBJ1-6; maybe TRBD1 (5 bases). The CDR3 is 13 residues long. Germline V gene lookup returns CDR1 SEHNR and CDR2 FQNEAQ (reference sequence). V dropped 2 bases and J dropped 10 bases, with 9 bases sitting between them. CDR3 DNA sequence: TGTGCCAGCAGCTTAATAGGGGAATCACCCCTCCACTTT. It yields the protein CASSLIGESPLHF.

This clonotype was counted many times. The J gene is TRBJ2-7, the V gene TRBV11-2; weak D call: TRBD1 (5 bases). V lost 5 bases to trimming and J lost 3 bases, with 11 bases between them. The CDR3 extends over 13 amino acids. From germline, CDR1 is SGHAT and CDR2 FQNNGV. The CDR3 region is CASSPAGFYEQYF. CDR3 DNA: TGTGCCAGCAGCCCCGCAGGGTTCTACGAGCAGTACTTC.

In its sample, this clonotype was seen a few times. The J gene is TRBJ1-1, the V gene TRBV3-1, with 7 bases matching TRBD1. The J segment lost 8 bases and the V segment lost 5 bases, leaving 8 bases of the junction unmatched. The germline V gene has CDR1 LGHDT and CDR2 YNNKEL (reference sequence). This CDR3 region has 13 residues. CDR3 sequence: CASSSGTEPEAFF. In DNA, the CDR3 is TGTGCCAGCAGCTCGGGGACAGAACCCGAAGCTTTCTTT.

This rearrangement joins TRBV11-2 to TRBJ1-6; TRBD1 is a possible D gene (6 bases). Germline V gene sequence: CDR1 SGHAT, CDR2 FQNNGV. The length of the CDR3 is 16 residues. Trimming stripped 5 bases from V and 8 bases from J, with 19 bases between. CDR3 sequence reads: CASSRQQGNGHSPLHF. In DNA, the CDR3 is TGTGCCAGCAGCCGCCAACAGGGAAACGGGCATTCACCCCTCCACTTT.

This rearrangement joins TRBV2 to TRBJ1-3, with D hard to call. V was trimmed by 7 bases and J by 6 bases, leaving 19 bases between them. CDR3 size: 15 residues. CDR1 is SNHLY and CDR2 is FYNNEI in the germline V gene. In DNA, the CDR3 is TGTGCCAGCATCGAGTGGGAAGGAAAAGAAAACACCATATATTTT. This sequence encodes CASIEWEGKENTIYF. Full variable domain (outside the CDR3, taken from reference TRBV2 and TRBJ1-3): EPEVTQTPSHQVTQMGQEVILRCVPISNHLYFYWYRQILGQKVEFLVSFYNNEISEKSEIFDDQFSVERPDGSNFTLKIRSTKLEDSAMYFCASIEWEGKENTIYFGEGSWLTVV.

The V and J genes are TRBV15 and TRBJ2-1; the D is unclear. This CDR3 region has 15 residues. Trimming cost V 7 bases and J 7 bases, with 20 bases left between them. Looked up from germline, CDR1 is LNHNV and CDR2 is YYDKDF (reference sequence). CDR3 bases: TGTGCCACCACCCCCGGAAATTCGCCGTGGAATGAGCAGTTCTTC. Protein product: CATTPGNSPWNEQFF.

This clonotype showed up just a few times. The chain combines TRBV15 with TRBJ2-5; 8 bases fit TRBD1. The germline V gene has CDR1 LNHNV and CDR2 YYDKDF (reference sequence). There are 14 residues in the CDR3. With V trimmed by 2 bases and J by 4 bases, 3 bases remained unmatched. The CDR3 coding sequence is TGTGCCACCAGCAGATCCACAGGGGGAGAGACCCAGTACTTC. Translation: CATSRSTGGETQYF.

The chain links TRBV9 to TRBJ2-3; 8 bases map to TRBD1. The CDR3 totals 12 residues. V trimming: 3 bases; J trimming: 9 bases; junction bases outside the gene matches: 3. CDR1 is SGDLS and CDR2 is YYNGEE in the germline V gene. The CDR3 region has the DNA TGTGCCAGCAGCGGACACAGGGGGACGCAGTATTTT. It specifies CASSGHRGTQYF.

The chain uses TRBV7-2 and TRBJ1-1; a weak D match, TRBD1 (6 bases). V was trimmed by 1 base and J by 5 bases, leaving 11 bases between them. Germline lookup yields CDR1 SGHTA and CDR2 FQGNSA. CDR3 length equals 14 residues. CDR3 nucleotide sequence: TGTGCCAGCAGCTTAGTGGAAGGGGGAACTGAAGCTTTCTTT. This sequence encodes CASSLVEGGTEAFF.

This sequence joins TRBV10-3 and TRBJ2-2, with D uncertain. The germline V gene has CDR1 ENHRY and CDR2 SYGVKD. This CDR3 is 8 amino acids long. V lost 3 bases to trimming and J lost 15 bases, with 2 bases between them. CDR3 DNA: TGTGCCATCAGTGAAATGTTTTTT. It yields the protein CAISEMFF.

V is TRBV4-1 and J is TRBJ2-7, with D tentatively TRBD1 or TRBD2 (5 bases each). Germline lookup yields CDR1 MGHRA and CDR2 YSYEKL. V lost 0 bases, J lost 0 bases, and 15 bases lay in between. The CDR3 contains 17 residues. The CDR3 DNA follows: TGCGCCAGCAGCCAAGATTCTGGGACGGCTGCCTCCTACGAGCAGTACTTC. It yields the protein CASSQDSGTAASYEQYF.

Concerning this clonotype itself: At one boundary the junction diverges from the germline segment, which might be a read error. The rearrangement joins TRBV19 to TRBJ2-6; no definite D call. CDR3 size: 11 residues. The V gene's germline CDR1 is LNHDA and CDR2 SQIVND (reference sequence). The CDR3 loop is CASSILATEAF. The CDR3 nucleotides are TGTGCCAGTAGTATCTTGGCCACTGAAGCTTTC.

At least ten counts were recorded for this clonotype. The genes are TRBV10-3 and TRBJ2-7; 12 bases line up with TRBD2. This CDR3 spans 15 amino acids. V was clipped by 6 bases and J by 6 bases; unmatched bases: 9. CDR1 is ENHRY, CDR2 SYGVKD, per germline. CDR3 DNA: TGTGCCATCAGGGAAAGACTAGCGGGAGTGTTCGAGCAGTACTTC. Protein sequence: CAIRERLAGVFEQYF.

This clonotype was counted between two and nine times. This sequence joins TRBV20-1 and TRBJ2-2; D not resolved. This CDR3 is built from 11 residues. Germline V gene sequence: CDR1 DFQATT, CDR2 SNEGSKA (reference sequence). Trimming took 0 bases from V and 8 from J, leaving 4 bases between them. CDR3 DNA: TGCAGTGCTAGAGATCCTGGGGAGCTGTTTTTT. Its protein product is CSARDPGELFF.

This clonotype was picked up many times. The genes are TRBV11-2 and TRBJ2-7; D unresolved. The germline V gene has CDR1 SGHAT and CDR2 FQNNGV. The V and J ends lost 2 bases and 2 bases respectively, with 16 bases between them. The CDR3 has 16 amino acids. CDR3 sequence reads: CASSLSLLGGTYEQYF. The DNA for the CDR3 is TGTGCCAGCAGCTTATCATTATTAGGCGGAACCTACGAGCAGTACTTC.

This clonotype was recorded many times. The chain carries TRBV4-1 and TRBJ1-5; 8 nucleotides match TRBD1. With V trimmed by 4 bases and J by 0 bases, 5 bases remained unmatched. Germline values: CDR1 MGHRA, CDR2 YSYEKL. CDR3 length equals 16 residues. The CDR3 nucleotides are TGCGCCAGCAGCCCGACGGACAGGGCTAGCAATCAGCCCCAGCATTTT. It codes for CASSPTDRASNQPQHF.

This clonotype was recorded at least ten times. This chain links TRBV5-1 with TRBJ2-5; TRBD2 matches 11 bases. The length of the CDR3 is 17 residues. The germline V gene encodes CDR1 SGHRS and CDR2 YFSETQ. V lost 3 bases, J lost 2 bases, and 9 bases stayed unmatched. The CDR3 DNA sequence: TGCGCCAGCAGCTCCTTACCGGGACTAGCGGTTCAAGAGACCCAGTACTTC. Encoded protein: CASSSLPGLAVQETQYF.

J is TRBJ2-2 and V is TRBV29-1; D may be TRBD2 (6 bases). Trimming pared 6 bases from V and 2 bases from J, leaving 13 bases between. The CDR3 sequence is 14 residues long. Germline CDR1 and CDR2: SQVTM and ANQGSEA. The CDR3: CSVVRDLNTGELFF. CDR3 nucleotides: TGCAGCGTCGTACGGGACTTAAACACCGGGGAGCTGTTTTTT.

The chain links TRBV5-1 to TRBJ1-4; 10 bases are shared with TRBD1. V shed 4 bases and J 8 bases; nucleotides not matched to a gene: 14. Germline-derived CDR1 and CDR2 are SGHRS and YFSETQ. This CDR3 contains 17 residues. The DNA for the CDR3 is TGCGCCAGCAGCGACCAACGGACAGGGGGGCTGGGGGAAAAACTGTTTTTT. Its translation is CASSDQRTGGLGEKLFF.

Many counts were recorded for this clonotype. V usage is TRBV5-1 and J usage is TRBJ1-2; no definite D call. Germline V lookup: CDR1 SGHRS, CDR2 YFSETQ. Trimming left V 0 bases short and J 4 bases short, with 10 bases between. There are 14 residues in the CDR3. CDR3 in amino acids: CASSLEGGSYGYTF. The CDR3 region has the DNA TGCGCCAGCAGCTTGGAGGGCGGATCCTATGGCTACACCTTC.

This clonotype has a count of ten or more. This rearrangement joins TRBV5-6 to TRBJ2-7, with D maybe TRBD2 (6 bases). The CDR3 contains 14 residues. CDR1 is SGHDT and CDR2 is YYEEEE in the germline V gene. Between the trimmed V and J ends, which lost 1 base and 4 bases, there was a span of 12 bases. The CDR3 here is CASSLYVGTYEQYF. DNA for the CDR3: TGTGCCAGCAGCTTGTATGTAGGGACTTACGAGCAGTACTTC. The variable domain in full, completed from reference TRBV5-6 and TRBJ2-7, reads DAGVTQSPTHLIKTRGQQVTLRCSPKSGHDTVSWYQQALGQGPQFIFQYYEEEERQRGNFPDRFSGHQFPNYSSELNVNALLLGDSALYLCASSLYVGTYEQYFGPGTRLTVT.

The rearrangement joins TRBV7-8 to TRBJ2-5; 7 bases map to TRBD1. Germline CDR1 reads SGHVS; CDR2 reads FQNEAQ. The CDR3 has 14 amino acids. Unmatched junction bases numbered 6, after V lost 3 bases and J lost 5 bases. In DNA form, the CDR3 reads TGTGCCAGCAGCTTTGAGGGGGCACGGGAGACCCAGTACTTC. It encodes CASSFEGARETQYF.

This clonotype has ten or more counts. The chain uses TRBV11-2 and TRBJ2-2, with a possible D match to TRBD1 (8 bases). Germline V gene sequence: CDR1 SGHAT, CDR2 FQNNGV. Trimming took off 1 base at V and 5 bases at J, with 20 bases between the two ends. This CDR3 is built from 18 residues. The CDR3 loop is CASSLVGQALAVTGELFF. The CDR3 bases are TGTGCCAGCAGCTTAGTGGGACAGGCGCTAGCGGTTACCGGGGAGCTGTTTTTT. The entire variable domain, with the rest obtained from reference TRBV11-2 and TRBJ2-2, is as follows: EAGVAQSPRYKIIEKRQSVAFWCNPISGHATLYWYQQILGQGPKLLIQFQNNGVVDDSQLPKDRFSAERLKGVDSTLKIQPAKLEDSAVYLCASSLVGQALAVTGELFFGEGSRLTVL.

There are a few counts of this clonotype. The chain employs TRBV5-1 and TRBJ1-6; 7 bases are a match to TRBD1. The CDR3 extends over 15 amino acids. The V and J ends lost 4 bases and 6 bases, in that order; junction bases with no gene match: 7. Germline V gene data show CDR1 as SGHRS and CDR2 as YFSETQ. The CDR3 region is CASSARQGSNSPLHF. CDR3 sequence (DNA): TGCGCCAGCAGCGCCAGACAGGGAAGTAATTCACCCCTCCACTTT. Full variable domain (rest looked up from reference TRBV5-1 and TRBJ1-6): KAGVTQTPRYLIKTRGQQVTLSCSPISGHRSVSWYQQTPGQGLQFLFEYFSETQRNKGNFPGRFSGRQFSNSRSEMNVSTLELGDSALYLCASSARQGSNSPLHFGNGTRLTVT.